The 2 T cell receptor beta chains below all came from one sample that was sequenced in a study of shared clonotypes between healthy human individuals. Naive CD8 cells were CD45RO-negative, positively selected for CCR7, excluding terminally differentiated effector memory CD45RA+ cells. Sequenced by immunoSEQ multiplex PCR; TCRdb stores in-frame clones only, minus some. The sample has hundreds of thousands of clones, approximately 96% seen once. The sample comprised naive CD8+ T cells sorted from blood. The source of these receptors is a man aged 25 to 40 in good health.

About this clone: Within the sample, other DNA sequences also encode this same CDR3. CDR3 sequence (DNA): TGTGCCAGCAGCTTAAGGCTAGCGGGGGCCACAGATACGCAGTATTTT. Translating it yields CASSLRLAGATDTQYF. The rearrangement uses TRBV13 and TRBJ2-3; TRBD2 matches 10 bases. There are 16 residues in the CDR3. Trimming removed 2 bases from V and 2 bases from J; junction bases left unmatched: 4. Germline V gene sequence: CDR1 PRHDT, CDR2 FYEKMQ (reference sequence).

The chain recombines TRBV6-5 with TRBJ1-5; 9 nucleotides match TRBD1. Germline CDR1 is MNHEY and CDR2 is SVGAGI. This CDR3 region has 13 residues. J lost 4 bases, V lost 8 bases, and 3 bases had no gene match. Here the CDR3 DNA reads TGTGCCAGCTCCGGGACAGGGAATCAGCCCCAGCATTTT. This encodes CASSGTGNQPQHF.